Shown below are 3 T cell receptor beta chains from a single sample sequenced in a study of T-cell reconstitution after alpha-beta-depleted transplantation in children. Unique molecular identifiers featured in how the TCRbeta library was prepared. MiXCR was run by TCRdb on the PCR reads, yielding one entry per CDR3 protein. Of 200,000 to 250,000 distinct CDR3 sequences listed, roughly a tenth are singletons. The sample here was PBMCs from the stem cell graft donor, taken from the stem cell graft. All receptors derive from a human donor who donated a stem cell graft to a child with acute lymphoblastic leukemia.

The rearrangement uses TRBV5-8 and TRBJ2-6; D gene unclear. Between the trimmed V and J ends, which lost 2 bases and 0 bases, there was a span of 12 bases. This CDR3 is 17 amino acids long. CDR1 SGHTS and CDR2 YDEGEE come from the germline V gene. The CDR3 reads CASSFWFGSSGANVLTF. In DNA form, the CDR3 reads TGTGCCAGCAGCTTTTGGTTCGGTTCCTCTGGGGCCAACGTCCTGACTTTC.

This clonotype showed up just a few times. This chain uses TRBV19 with TRBJ2-6, with D uncertain. Trimming cost V 7 bases and J 3 bases, with 7 bases left between them. The CDR3 is 13 residues long. Germline V CDR1 and CDR2: LNHDA, SQIVND (reference sequence). The CDR3 region is CASKGHGANVLTF. CDR3 nucleotide sequence: TGTGCCAGTAAAGGGCATGGGGCCAACGTCCTGACTTTC.

This clonotype was counted between two and nine times. The CDR3 nucleotides read TGTGCCAGCAGCTTCACAGGGGTGAAAGCCCATGGCTACACCTTC. This gives the protein CASSFTGVKAHGYTF. The chain combines TRBV7-9 with TRBJ1-2, with TRBD1 matching 7 bases. CDR3 length: 15 residues. Germline V gene sequence: CDR1 SEHNR, CDR2 FQNEAQ (reference sequence). V gave up 3 bases and J gave up 6 bases; unmatched junction bases: 10.